This T cell receptor (beta chain) was identified in a study of blood T cells in healthy people across ages. For the second PCR, which ran for about 6 to 11 cycles, a sample-barcoded 5' primer and a J-beta primer mix were used. MiXCR, run by TCRdb on the 5' RACE reads, gives a single entry per CDR3 protein. The table has about 720,000 distinct CDR3 sequences, about 25% seen once. In germline, CDR1 is MDHEN, CDR2 SYDVKM. The CDR3 loop spans 16 amino acids. These data also featured in a second study, about T cells of mothers and their children.

J is TRBJ2-1 and V is TRBV28, with 11 bases identical to TRBD1. The J call may be faulty, since TRBJ2-5 better matches the DNA end. This TCR derives from a boy aged 5-17 years in good health. The sequenced sample consisted of blood. CDR3 nucleotides: TGTGCCAGCAGTTTAGGCGGGGACAGGGGGCAAGAGACCCAGTACTTC. Protein sequence: CASSLGGDRGQETQYF.